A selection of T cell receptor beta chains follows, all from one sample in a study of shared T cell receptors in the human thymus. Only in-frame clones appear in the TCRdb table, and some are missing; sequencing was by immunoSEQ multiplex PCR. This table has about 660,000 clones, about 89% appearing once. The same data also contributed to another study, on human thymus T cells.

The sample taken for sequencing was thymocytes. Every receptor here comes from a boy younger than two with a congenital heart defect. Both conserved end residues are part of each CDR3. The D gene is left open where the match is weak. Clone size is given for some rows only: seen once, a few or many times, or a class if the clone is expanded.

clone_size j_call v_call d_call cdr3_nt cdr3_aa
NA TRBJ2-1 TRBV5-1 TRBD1 TGCGCCAGCAGCCCGGAAATAGGACAGGGTCTAAATGAGCAGTTCTTC CASSPEIGQGLNEQFF
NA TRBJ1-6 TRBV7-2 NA TGTGCCAGCAGCTTCAAGGGTAGGGGTTTTAATTCACCCCTCCACTTT CASSFKGRGFNSPLHF
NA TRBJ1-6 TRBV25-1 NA TGTGCCAGCAGTACCATGCTGCCCTATAATTCCCCCCTCCACTTT CASSTMLPYNSPLHF
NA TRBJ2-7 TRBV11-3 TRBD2 TGTGCCAGCAGCTCCGGACTAGGCTCCTACGAGCAGTACTTC CASSSGLGSYEQYF
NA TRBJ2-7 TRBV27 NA TGTGCCAGCAGTCCTATTAACCCCCACTCCTGGTCCTACGAGCAGTACTTC CASSPINPHSWSYEQYF
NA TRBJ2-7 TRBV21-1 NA TGTGCCAGCCCCTCTATAGTCCGCTACCTTAACTACGAGCAGTACTTC CASPSIVRYLNYEQYF
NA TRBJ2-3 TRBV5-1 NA TGCGCCAGCAACCTACTCGTGGGGGGGGCCAGCACAGATACGCAGTATTTT CASNLLVGGASTDTQYF
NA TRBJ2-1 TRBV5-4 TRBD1 TGTGCCAGCAGTCGCCGGGACAGGGCTGAAAACAATGAGCAGTTCTTC CASSRRDRAENNEQFF
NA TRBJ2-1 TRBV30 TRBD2 TGTGCCTGGAGTGGGAGGACTAGCGGGGGGGTTGAGCAGTTCTTC CAWSGRTSGGVEQFF
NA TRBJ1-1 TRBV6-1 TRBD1 TGTGCCAGCAGTGGGACCGGGACAGGGTTTACGAGCACTGAAGCTTTCTTT CASSGTGTGFTSTEAFF
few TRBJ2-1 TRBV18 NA TGTGCCAGCTCATCAACAGGGAAGAGCTCCTACAATGAGCAGTTCTTC CASSSTGKSSYNEQFF
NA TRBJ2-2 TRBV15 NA TGTGCCACCAGCATGCAGGGGCCTTCGAACACCGGGGAGCTGTTTTTT CATSMQGPSNTGELFF
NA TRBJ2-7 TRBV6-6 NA TGTGCCAGTGGGACTGGTCCCTACGAGCAGTACTTC CASGTGPYEQYF
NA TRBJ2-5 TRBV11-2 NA TGTGCCAGCAGCGGCCGAAGCGGGCCCCTCCAGCGAGAGACCCAGTACTTC CASSGRSGPLQRETQYF
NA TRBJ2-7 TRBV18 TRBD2 TGTGCCAGCTCGCCTACCAAAGGGACTAGCGGGAGGGTAGGGGACGAGCAGTACTTC CASSPTKGTSGRVGDEQYF
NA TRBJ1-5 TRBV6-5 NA TGTGCCAGCAGCCAGGGTAAAAGCAATCAGCCCCAGCATTTT CASSQGKSNQPQHF
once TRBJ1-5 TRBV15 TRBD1 TGTGCCACCAGCAGAGAGGATAAAACAGGGGCCCTTCATTATAGCAATCAGCCCCAGCATTTT CATSREDKTGALHYSNQPQHF
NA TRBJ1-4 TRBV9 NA TGTGCCAGCAGCGTAGATGGCAGTCCAAATGAAAAACTGTTTTTT CASSVDGSPNEKLFF
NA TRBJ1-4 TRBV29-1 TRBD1 TGCAGCGCAAGCTGGGACAGAGACTCAACTAATGAAAAACTGTTTTTT CSASWDRDSTNEKLFF
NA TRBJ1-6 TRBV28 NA TGTACCAGCAGCCTTGGAATAGGCGGGCGGAATTCACCCCTCCACTTT CTSSLGIGGRNSPLHF
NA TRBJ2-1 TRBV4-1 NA TGCGCCAGCAGCCACACTTCGACAGGCTACAATGAGCAGTTCTTC CASSHTSTGYNEQFF
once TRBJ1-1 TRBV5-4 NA TGTGCCAGCAGCACGAGAGGAAAGAGCACTGAAGCTTTCTTT CASSTRGKSTEAFF
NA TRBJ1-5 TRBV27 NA TGTGCCAGCTGGGGAGTCCAACCCGGACAGCCCCAGCATTTT CASWGVQPGQPQHF
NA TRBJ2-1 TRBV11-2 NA TGTGCCAGCAGCAATGCTTCTAGTGAGCAGTTCTTC CASSNASSEQFF
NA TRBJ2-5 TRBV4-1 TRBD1 TGCGCCAGCAGCCGGACAGGGCGGGAGACCCAGTACTTC CASSRTGRETQYF
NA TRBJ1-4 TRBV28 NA TGTGCCAGCAGTTTAACTTTAATTAATGAAAAACTGTTTTTT CASSLTLINEKLFF
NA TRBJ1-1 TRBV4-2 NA TGTGCCAGCAGCCAAGCCAATTTTAGTCACGGGAACACTGAAGCTTTCTTT CASSQANFSHGNTEAFF
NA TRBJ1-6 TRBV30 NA TGTGCCTGGAGTTTCGGCCAGGAAAATTCACCCCTCCACTTT CAWSFGQENSPLHF
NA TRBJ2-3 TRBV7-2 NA TGTGCCAGCAGCCCGACGACAGCTTCAAGGGGTACAGATACGCAGTATTTT CASSPTTASRGTDTQYF
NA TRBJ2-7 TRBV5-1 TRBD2 TGCGCCAGCAGCCCTAGGACAGCCCCGGTCCTAGCGGGAGCAAGGGGCTCCTACGAGCAGTACTTC CASSPRTAPVLAGARGSYEQYF
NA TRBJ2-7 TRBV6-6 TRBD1 TGTGCCAGCAGCCCAAGGGGGCCCTACGAGCAGTACTTC CASSPRGPYEQYF
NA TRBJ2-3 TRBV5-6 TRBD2 TGTGCCAGCAGCTTGAGGGTACGTCGGGACTACCCTAGCACAGATACGCAGTATTTT CASSLRVRRDYPSTDTQYF
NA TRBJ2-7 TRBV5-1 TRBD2 TGCGCCAGCAGCACCCACAACGGGGGGGGCGGGTACGAGCAGTACTTC CASSTHNGGGGYEQYF
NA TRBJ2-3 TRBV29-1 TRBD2 TGCAGCGTTGAAGGCGGGGGGCGTAGTACAGATACGCAGTATTTT CSVEGGGRSTDTQYF
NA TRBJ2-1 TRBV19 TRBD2 TGTGCCAGTAGTATAGTAGAGACTAGCGGGAGGGACAATGAGCAGTTCTTC CASSIVETSGRDNEQFF
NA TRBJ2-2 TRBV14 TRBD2 TGTGCCAGCACCGGGACTAGCGGGAGGGCCGGTCCCGGGGAGCTGTTTTTT CASTGTSGRAGPGELFF
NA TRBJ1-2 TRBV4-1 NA TGCGCCAGCAGCCAAGCCACAGCCTATGGCTACACCTTC CASSQATAYGYTF
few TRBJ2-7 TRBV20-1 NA TGCAGTGCTAGCAGCGACGAGCAGTACTTC CSASSDEQYF
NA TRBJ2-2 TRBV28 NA TGTGCCAGCAGTTTCTCCGATCGGGACACCGGGGAGCTGTTTTTT CASSFSDRDTGELFF
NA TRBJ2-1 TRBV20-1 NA TGCAGTGCCCAAAAGGGGAATGAGCAGTTCTTC CSAQKGNEQFF
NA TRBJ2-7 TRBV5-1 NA TGCGCCAGCAGCTTGGACCCGAGCTCCTACGAGCAGTACTTC CASSLDPSSYEQYF
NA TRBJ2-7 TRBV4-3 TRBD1 TGCGCCAGCAGCCGCAGACAGGGGGCGATGAGCGAGCAGTACTTC CASSRRQGAMSEQYF
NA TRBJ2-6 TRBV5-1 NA TGCGCCAGCAGCTTACCCATCGTCAGGGTTGCTGGGGCCAACGTCCTGACTTTC CASSLPIVRVAGANVLTF
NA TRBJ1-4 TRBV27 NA TGTGCCAGCCGCCGGGGACACGGTGAAAAACTGTTTTTT CASRRGHGEKLFF
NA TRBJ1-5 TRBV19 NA TGTGCCAGTAGTTCAATAACAGACAGAACATATAGCAATCAGCCCCAGCATTTT CASSSITDRTYSNQPQHF
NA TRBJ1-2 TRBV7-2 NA TGTGCCAGCAGCCTCGGGACAAAGGGGGATGGCTACACCTTC CASSLGTKGDGYTF
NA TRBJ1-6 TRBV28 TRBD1 TGTGCCAGCAGTTTGTGGACCCCAGGGGGCGGACAGGGGGTGGGAAATTCACCCCTCCACTTT CASSLWTPGGGQGVGNSPLHF
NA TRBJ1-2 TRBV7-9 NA TGTGCCAGCAGCTTAGACGATGTGGACAAGCTTTGTCACTATGGCTACACCTTC CASSLDDVDKLCHYGYTF
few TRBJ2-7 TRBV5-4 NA TGTGCCAGCAGTTCAAAAAAGAGCCGTACAGGAGCCTACGAGCAGTACTTC CASSSKKSRTGAYEQYF